A single sample is the source of the 17 T cell receptor beta chains below, sequenced in a study of beta chain features in type 1 diabetes. Every isolated RNA sample was fully reverse transcribed, so sequencing captured expressed TCRB transcripts. Clones were sequenced by immunoSEQ multiplex PCR, and TCRdb holds only the in-frame ones, with some missing. The table has about 930,000 clones, roughly a sixth seen once. The specimen was naive CD4+ T cells from blood. The receptors derive from a young woman in good health.

This rearrangement joins TRBV18 to TRBJ1-5, with 7 bases identical to TRBD1. Germline CDR1 KGHSH, CDR2 LQKENI. There are 15 residues in the CDR3. Trimming cost V 5 bases and J 5 bases; bases outside gene matches: 9. CDR3 coding DNA: TGTGCCAGCTCATGGGGACAGCGTTTCGATCAGCCCCAGCATTTT. It is translated as CASSWGQRFDQPQHF.

Only a few counts were recorded for this clone. The chain carries TRBV18 and TRBJ2-7; 7 bases align to TRBD1. The CDR3 loop spans 15 amino acids. V lost 4 bases and J lost 0; bases outside the gene matches: 6. Germline CDR1 and CDR2: KGHSH and LQKENI. CDR3 DNA sequence: TGTGCCAGCTCACGGGGGACAGCAAGCTCCTACGAGCAGTACTTC. It specifies CASSRGTASSYEQYF.

This clone was seen a few times. This chain joins TRBV28 and TRBJ2-5; tentatively, D is TRBD1 (5 bases). CDR1 and CDR2 (germline): MDHEN, SYDVKM. V lost 6 bases and J lost 1, with 9 bases in between. CDR3 length equals 13 residues. CDR3 DNA: TGTGCCAGCAGACACAGGAGCCAAGAGACCCAGTACTTC. Amino acid sequence: CASRHRSQETQYF. The full variable domain, completed using reference TRBV28 and TRBJ2-5, is DVKVTQSSRYLVKRTGEKVFLECVQDMDHENMFWYRQDPGLGLRLIYFSYDVKMKEKGDIPEGYSVSREKKERFSLILESASTNQTSMYLCASRHRSQETQYFGPGTRLLVL.

The gene calls are TRBV7-2 and TRBJ2-3, with TRBD1 identical over 7 bases. The junction had 14 bases not matched to a gene; V was cut back by 3 bases and J by 5 bases. Looked up from germline, CDR1 is SGHTA and CDR2 is FQGNSA. The CDR3 sequence is 17 residues long. Here the CDR3 DNA reads TGTGCCAGCAGCTTCAGACAGGGAAGTGAGGTGGTAGATACGCAGTATTTT. It translates to CASSFRQGSEVVDTQYF.

This clone was detected a few times. The CDR3 loop is CASNRWLTSGRLGANVLTF. The CDR3 DNA reads TGTGCCAGCAACCGGTGGCTTACTAGCGGGAGGCTGGGGGCCAACGTCCTGACTTTC. The chain combines TRBV7-2 with TRBJ2-6, with 12 bases that match TRBD2. The CDR3 extends over 19 amino acids. Germline V gene lookup returns CDR1 SGHTA and CDR2 FQGNSA. After removal of 7 bases from V and 4 bases from J, the junction contained 14 bases not matched to a gene.

This clone was seen a handful of times. The chain couples TRBV2 to TRBJ1-4; D ambiguous. Germline V gives CDR1 SNHLY, CDR2 FYNNEI. The CDR3 runs 13 residues. The germline V and J ends were trimmed by 4 bases and 8 bases, with 11 bases remaining between them. CDR3 nucleotides: TGTGCCAGCAGTGGACCGGCGGGGGAAAAACTGTTTTTT. It encodes CASSGPAGEKLFF.

This clone turned up a few times. The chain employs TRBV5-1 and TRBJ2-7; TRBD1 or TRBD2 may be the D gene (5 bases each). V lost 1 base, J lost 6 bases, and 11 bases lay in between. CDR1 is SGHRS, CDR2 YFSETQ, per germline. The CDR3 has 13 amino acids. The CDR3 DNA follows: TGCGCCAGCAGCTTGTTTGAGAGGGGCGAGCAGTACTTC. It specifies CASSLFERGEQYF.

The chain combines TRBV7-2 with TRBJ2-3; D is possibly TRBD2 (5 bases). Germline loops: CDR1 SGHTA, CDR2 FQGNSA. V gave up 3 bases and J gave up 1 base, with 14 bases separating them. The CDR3 extends over 16 amino acids. In nucleotides, the CDR3 is TGTGCCAGCAGCTTCGGACTGATTCTGGGCACAGATACGCAGTATTTT. Protein: CASSFGLILGTDTQYF.

This clone has just a few counts. This chain joins TRBV14 and TRBJ1-1, with a tentative D call TRBD1 (5 bases). The germline V gene has CDR1 SGHDN and CDR2 FVKESK. The CDR3 covers 14 residues. V gave up 4 bases and J gave up 0 bases, with 9 bases separating them. CDR3 sequence (DNA): TGTGCCAGCAGCCGACAGAACATGAACACTGAAGCTTTCTTT. This translates into CASSRQNMNTEAFF. Full variable domain (outside the CDR3, taken from reference TRBV14 and TRBJ1-1): EAGVTQFPSHSVIEKGQTVTLRCDPISGHDNLYWYRRVMGKEIKFLLHFVKESKQDESGMPNNRFLAERTGGTYSTLKVQPAELEDSGVYFCASSRQNMNTEAFFGQGTRLTVV.

The chain is built from TRBV2 and TRBJ2-1; the match to TRBD2 covers 11 bases. V dropped 7 bases and J dropped 7; count of bases not matched to a gene: 15. There are 17 residues in the CDR3. Germline CDR1 and CDR2: SNHLY and FYNNEI. The CDR3 DNA sequence: TGTGCCAGCAACCCCAGGAGGCTAGCGGGAGGATTAAATGAGCAGTTCTTC. It is translated as CASNPRRLAGGLNEQFF.

This clone was recorded a few times. The genes are TRBV19 and TRBJ1-1; possibly TRBD1 for D (6 bases). V was cut by 7 bases and J by 7 bases, with 19 bases left in between. This CDR3 has 14 residues. Germline loops: CDR1 LNHDA, CDR2 SQIVND (reference sequence). CDR3 nucleotides: TGTGCCAGTATCCCGGGGCAGGGGAGAAGTGAAGCTTTCTTT. Residues: CASIPGQGRSEAFF.

The V call is TRBV5-4, the J call TRBJ2-1; TRBD2 agrees at 7 bases. The CDR3 sequence is 15 residues long. CDR1 and CDR2 from the germline V gene are SGHNT and YYREEE (reference sequence). V shed 1 base, J shed 4 bases, and the junction held 5 bases outside the gene matches. The CDR3 DNA sequence: TGTGCCAGCAGCTTGCCAGGGAGGGATTACAATGAGCAGTTCTTC. It encodes CASSLPGRDYNEQFF.

The chain has TRBV10-3 and TRBJ2-3; D call uncertain. This CDR3 is 17 amino acids long. Germline CDR1 ENHRY, CDR2 SYGVKD. V lost 5 bases, J lost 6 bases, and 24 bases lay in between. CDR3 sequence reads: CAISLARAPTQGDTQYF. As DNA, the CDR3 is TGTGCCATCAGTTTGGCCCGGGCGCCGACGCAAGGGGATACGCAGTATTTT.

This sequence joins TRBV2 and TRBJ1-4, with 8 bases lining up with TRBD1. This CDR3 comprises 14 residues. Germline V gene data show CDR1 as SNHLY and CDR2 as FYNNEI. Trimming at V came to 5 bases and at J to 12 bases, leaving 11 bases not matched to a gene. The CDR3 DNA reads as TGTGCCAGCAGTATACAGGGGGTTCAGTGGGAACTGTTTTTT. It translates to CASSIQGVQWELFF.

The rearrangement uses TRBV6-5 and TRBJ1-1; tentatively, D is TRBD1 (5 bases). This CDR3 is built from 15 residues. Germline CDR1 MNHEY, CDR2 SVGAGI. Trimming removed 8 bases from V and 2 bases from J, with 18 bases in between. CDR3 region: CASCIDSEKNTEAFF. The CDR3 region has the DNA TGTGCCAGCTGCATAGACAGCGAAAAAAACACTGAAGCTTTCTTT.

As for this clone: Other DNA sequences in this sample translate to the same CDR3. The CDR3 nucleotides read TGTGCCAGCAGCTCCGGACTAGCGGGAGGGAATGAGCAGTTCTTC. Amino acids: CASSSGLAGGNEQFF. The V call is TRBV7-2, the J call TRBJ2-1; 15 nucleotides align to TRBD2. Germline lookup yields CDR1 SGHTA and CDR2 FQGNSA. This CDR3 has 15 amino acids. The V and J ends lost 4 bases and 7 bases, in that order; junction bases with no gene match: 2.

V usage is TRBV4-3 and J usage is TRBJ2-7; D ambiguous. CDR3 size: 15 residues. Germline V gene sequence: CDR1 LGHNA, CDR2 YSLEER. Trimming shortened V by 0 bases and J by 6 bases, and 15 bases separated the two germline ends. The CDR3 nucleotides are TGCGCCAGCAGCCAAGATCTAAGGCAGACATCCGAGCAGTACTTC. Protein sequence: CASSQDLRQTSEQYF.